These 10 T cell receptor beta chains were sequenced from one sample in a study of CD8 T cells in Susac syndrome. An amount of RNA that ranged from roughly 0.45 to 1 ug was reverse transcribed with random hexamers. TCRdb called the immunoSEQ multiplex PCR reads again in MiXCR, with one record for every CDR3 protein. The sample consists of 95,000 to 150,000 distinct CDR3 sequences, around 94% of them appearing once. Sequenced input: CD4+ T cells from PBMCs. The receptors stem from a human donor in good health.

This sequence joins TRBV18 and TRBJ2-2; 8 positions match TRBD2. The V gene end was trimmed by 3 bases and the J gene end by 4 bases; junction bases not matched to a gene: 13. This CDR3 has 18 amino acids. Germline CDR1 KGHSH, CDR2 LQKENI. This CDR3 is CASSPMAGGDLSTGELFF. In nucleotides, the CDR3 is TGTGCCAGCTCACCCATGGCGGGAGGAGATTTGAGCACCGGGGAGCTGTTTTTT.

CDR3 region: CSDGRVSYEQYF. CDR3 in DNA: TGCTCAGACGGGCGGGTCTCCTACGAGCAGTACTTC. The chain employs TRBV10-2 and TRBJ2-7; maybe TRBD2 (5 bases). Germline assignment: CDR1 WSHSY and CDR2 SAAADI. There are 12 residues in the CDR3.

The chain combines TRBV5-1 with TRBJ2-7; TRBD1 agrees at 9 bases. V dropped 2 bases and J dropped 3; count of bases not matched to a gene: 3. The germline V gene has CDR1 SGHRS and CDR2 YFSETQ. The CDR3 is 14 amino acids. The CDR3 protein is CASSFRQGGYEQYF. The CDR3, as DNA: TGCGCCAGCAGCTTTCGACAGGGGGGCTACGAGCAGTACTTC. Supplemented by reference TRBV5-1 and TRBJ2-7, the full variable domain reads KAGVTQTPRYLIKTRGQQVTLSCSPISGHRSVSWYQQTPGQGLQFLFEYFSETQRNKGNFPGRFSGRQFSNSRSEMNVSTLELGDSALYLCASSFRQGGYEQYFGPGTRLTVT.

This chain uses TRBV5-6 with TRBJ1-5, with a possible D match to TRBD1 (6 bases). The CDR3 is made up of 16 amino acids. The V gene's germline CDR1 is SGHDT and CDR2 YYEEEE. With 0 bases removed from V and 4 bases from J, the gap between germline ends came to 14 bases. The CDR3 here is CASSLAGGAGNQPQHF. The CDR3 coding sequence is TGTGCCAGCAGCTTGGCCGGGGGGGCGGGAAATCAGCCCCAGCATTTT.

This chain joins TRBV7-2 and TRBJ2-7, with 8 bases identical to TRBD2. V gave up 3 bases and J gave up 1 base; unmatched junction bases: 2. In germline, CDR1 is SGHTA, CDR2 FQGNSA. The CDR3 contains 14 residues. CDR3 DNA: TGTGCCAGCAGCTTTACTAGCGGATCCTACGAGCAGTACTTC. Translation: CASSFTSGSYEQYF.

The rearrangement joins TRBV6-5 to TRBJ2-1; TRBD2 aligns across 7 bases. The V segment lost 3 bases and the J segment 8 bases; nucleotides outside the gene matches: 13. There are 16 residues in the CDR3. Germline values: CDR1 MNHEY, CDR2 SVGAGI. The DNA of the CDR3 is TGTGCCAGCAGTTATATAATCGTGGGAGGGCCGGATGAGCAGTTCTTC. Its translation is CASSYIIVGGPDEQFF.

The rearrangement joins TRBV7-3 to TRBJ2-2, with a weak D call TRBD1 (5 bases). V lost 8 bases and J lost 1, with 8 bases in between. This CDR3 contains 13 residues. CDR1 and CDR2 (germline): SGHTA, FQGTGA. CDR3 in amino acids: CASQGQNTGELFF. In DNA, the CDR3 is TGTGCCAGCCAGGGCCAGAACACCGGGGAGCTGTTTTTT.

The rearrangement joins TRBV2 to TRBJ2-3; weak D call: TRBD1 (5 bases). Trimming took off 7 bases at V and 0 bases at J, with 17 bases between the two ends. Germline V gene lookup returns CDR1 SNHLY and CDR2 FYNNEI. This CDR3 has 16 amino acids. CDR3 sequence (DNA): TGTGCCAGCACCCGCCAGGGAAGTTGGAGCACAGATACGCAGTATTTT. It is translated as CASTRQGSWSTDTQYF.

The chain uses TRBV10-3 and TRBJ2-1, with 8 bases lining up with TRBD1. With 7 bases clipped from V and 8 bases from J, the junction kept 7 bases outside the gene matches. The germline V gene has CDR1 ENHRY and CDR2 SYGVKD. This CDR3 spans 13 amino acids. CDR3 DNA sequence: TGTGCCATCAACAAACAGGGGGACGATGAGCAGTTCTTC. It specifies CAINKQGDDEQFF.

The rearrangement links TRBV19 to TRBJ2-7, with D hard to call. Per the germline V gene, CDR1 is LNHDA and CDR2 is SQIVND (reference sequence). The CDR3 is 10 residues long. Trimming stripped 7 bases from V and 6 bases from J, with 7 bases between. CDR3 region: CASICSEQYF. CDR3 DNA: TGTGCCAGTATTTGCAGCGAGCAGTACTTC.